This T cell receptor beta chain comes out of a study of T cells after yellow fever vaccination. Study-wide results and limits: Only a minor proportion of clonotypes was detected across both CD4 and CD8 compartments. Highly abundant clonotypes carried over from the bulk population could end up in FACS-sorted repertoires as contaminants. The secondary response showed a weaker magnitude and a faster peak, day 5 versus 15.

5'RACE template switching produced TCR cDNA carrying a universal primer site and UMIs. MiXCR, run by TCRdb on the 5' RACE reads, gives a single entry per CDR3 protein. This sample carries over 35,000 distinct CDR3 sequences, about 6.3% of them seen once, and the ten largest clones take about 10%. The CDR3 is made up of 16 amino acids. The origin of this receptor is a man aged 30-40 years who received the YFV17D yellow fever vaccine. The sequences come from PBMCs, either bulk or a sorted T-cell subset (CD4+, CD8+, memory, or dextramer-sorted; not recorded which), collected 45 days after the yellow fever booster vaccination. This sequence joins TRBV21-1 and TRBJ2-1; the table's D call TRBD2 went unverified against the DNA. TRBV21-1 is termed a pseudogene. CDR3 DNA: TGTGCCAGCAGCAAAGCACGGCCCTCACGGAACAATGAGCAGTTCTTC. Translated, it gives CASSKARPSRNNEQFF.